The 8 T cell receptor beta chains presented below share a single source sample, sequenced in a study of T cell responses to AZD1222 COVID-19 vaccine. Generated by immunoSEQ multiplex PCR, the TCRdb table keeps only in-frame clones and is missing some. The table lists 95,000 to 100,000 clones, 88% of them singletons. This sample comprised peripheral blood, obtained 28 days after the second AZD1222 dose. These receptors were obtained from an adult who received the AZD1222 COVID-19 vaccine.

The chain combines TRBV30 with TRBJ1-2; 11 bases align to TRBD1. Germline CDR1 reads GTSNPN; CDR2 reads SVGIG (reference sequence). V lost 0 bases, J lost 2 bases, and 5 bases stayed unmatched. The CDR3 covers 16 residues. In DNA form, the CDR3 reads TGTGCCTGGAGTGTTAGGAGGACAGGGGGCAACTATGGCTACACCTTC. It codes for CAWSVRRTGGNYGYTF. Looking up the rest from reference TRBV30 and TRBJ1-2 gives the full variable domain: SQTIHQWPATLVQPVGSPLSLECTVEGTSNPNLYWYRQAAGRGLQLLFYSVGIGQISSEVPQNLSASRPQDRQFILSSKKLLLSDSGFYLCAWSVRRTGGNYGYTFGSGTRLTVV.

V is TRBV9 and J is TRBJ2-6; unclear D gene. CDR1 and CDR2 from the germline V gene are SGDLS and YYNGEE. V lost 3 bases and J lost 1, with 5 bases in between. This CDR3 comprises 14 residues. CDR3 sequence: CASSAQSGANVLTF. Here the CDR3 DNA reads TGTGCCAGCAGCGCCCAATCTGGGGCCAACGTCCTGACTTTC.

This chain uses TRBV7-6 with TRBJ1-5; weak D call: TRBD1 (5 bases). Deletions cut 5 bases from V and 6 bases from J, with 17 bases between. The CDR3 has 15 amino acids. CDR1 and CDR2 (germline): SGHVS, FNYEAQ. The CDR3 DNA follows: TGTGCCAGCAGCCCCCCTCCAGGGTTCGGTCAGCCCCAGCATTTT. Translation: CASSPPPGFGQPQHF.

The chain is built from TRBV7-9 and TRBJ1-2; the D gene is possibly TRBD1 (5 bases). CDR1 is SEHNR and CDR2 is FQNEAQ in the germline V gene (reference sequence). The CDR3 is made up of 14 amino acids. Trimming left V 5 bases short and J 7 bases short, with 17 bases between. The CDR3 coding sequence is TGTGCCAGCAGCATACAGGACCCGGGTGCTGGCTACACCTTC. Protein: CASSIQDPGAGYTF.

The chain combines TRBV19 with TRBJ2-1; D is uncertain. Germline CDR1 reads LNHDA; CDR2 reads SQIVND (reference sequence). Trimming took off 3 bases at V and 7 bases at J, with 13 bases between the two ends. The CDR3 runs to 14 residues. The CDR3 nucleotides read TGTGCCAGTAGTATTCAGCCCCCACGGAATGAGCAGTTCTTC. It specifies CASSIQPPRNEQFF.

This clone has just a few counts. The V gene is TRBV28, the J gene TRBJ2-3, with D possibly TRBD2 on 6 matching bases. The V gene's germline CDR1 is MDHEN and CDR2 SYDVKM. Trimming shortened V by 8 bases and J by 2 bases, and 17 bases separated the two germline ends. This CDR3 region has 15 residues. The CDR3, as DNA: TGTGCCAGCCCTCCAGGCGGGATGTTCACAGATACGCAGTATTTT. This encodes CASPPGGMFTDTQYF.

Here the CDR3 reads CASYPGQGFSPLHF. In DNA, the CDR3 is TGTGCCAGTTATCCGGGACAGGGTTTTTCACCCCTCCACTTT. The genes are TRBV2 and TRBJ1-6; TRBD1 matches at 9 bases. V lost 9 bases to trimming and J lost 9 bases; unmatched junction nucleotides: 9. The CDR3 is 14 residues long. The V gene's germline CDR1 is SNHLY and CDR2 FYNNEI. The full variable domain, in which reference TRBV2 and TRBJ1-6 provide the parts outside the CDR3, is EPEVTQTPSHQVTQMGQEVILRCVPISNHLYFYWYRQILGQKVEFLVSFYNNEISEKSEIFDDQFSVERPDGSNFTLKIRSTKLEDSAMYFCASYPGQGFSPLHFGNGTRLTVT.

The rearrangement links TRBV5-4 to TRBJ2-7, with 8 bases aligning to TRBD1. After removal of 3 bases from V and 7 bases from J, the junction contained 6 bases not matched to a gene. This CDR3 has 13 amino acids. The germline gives CDR1 SGHNT, CDR2 YYREEE (reference sequence). The CDR3 loop reads CASSWQGAWEQYF. The CDR3 bases are TGTGCCAGCAGCTGGCAGGGGGCTTGGGAGCAGTACTTC. Using reference TRBV5-4 and TRBJ2-7 for the parts outside the CDR3, the full variable domain is ETGVTQSPTHLIKTRGQQVTLRCSSQSGHNTVSWYQQALGQGPQFIFQYYREEENGRGNFPPRFSGLQFPNYSSELNVNALELDDSALYLCASSWQGAWEQYFGPGTRLTVT.